Listed here is a single TCR beta chain. Its antigen is not known. This sample was included in a study of T cell responses to AZD1222 COVID-19 vaccine. Overall study results and limits: At study baseline, merely several AZD1222 recipients were seropositive. Donors were mostly white British, more females; clonal diversity possibly underestimated.

Trimming took off 0 bases at V and 5 bases at J, with 2 bases between the two ends. Germline lookup yields CDR1 SGHTS and CDR2 YDEGEE. The CDR3 runs to 11 residues. Generated by immunoSEQ multiplex PCR, the TCRdb table keeps only in-frame clones and is missing some. The sample has 70,000 to 95,000 clones, 85% to 90% seen once; the top ten hold 4% to 5%. J is TRBJ1-2 and V is TRBV5-8, with unresolved D. The receptor comes from an adult who received the AZD1222 COVID-19 vaccine. Material: peripheral blood, obtained 28 days after the second AZD1222 dose. CDR3 DNA sequence: TGTGCCAGCAGCTTGGAATATGGCTACACCTTC. Protein: CASSLEYGYTF.